The present T cell receptor beta chain was sequenced within a study of neurological immune-mediated disorders. On the study more broadly: Relapsing-remitting disease was seen in about 90% of the roughly 35 multiple sclerosis patients, and secondary progressive disease was seen in 3.

In this sample, this clonotype turned up many times. TCRdb reprocessed the 5' RACE reads via MiXCR and lists one record per CDR3 protein. The sample holds tens of thousands of distinct CDR3 sequences, roughly 5% seen once. CDR3 size: 14 residues. Losses at the gene ends were 3 bases for V and 3 bases for J; bases not matched to a gene: 2. The germline CDR1 and CDR2 sequences are SGHRS and YFSETQ. The chain links TRBV5-1 to TRBJ1-3, with 8 bases matching TRBD1. The source material was PBMCs. This clonotype was obtained from a man aged 18 to 30 with multiple sclerosis. The CDR3 region has the DNA TGCGCCAGCAGCTCGGACAGGGTTGGAAACACCATATATTTT. Translation gives CASSSDRVGNTIYF. Full variable domain (remainder filled in from reference TRBV5-1 and TRBJ1-3): KAGVTQTPRYLIKTRGQQVTLSCSPISGHRSVSWYQQTPGQGLQFLFEYFSETQRNKGNFPGRFSGRQFSNSRSEMNVSTLELGDSALYLCASSSDRVGNTIYFGEGSWLTVV.